This TCR beta chain was recorded in a study of blood T cell repertoires in COVID-19. CDR1 SGHRS and CDR2 YFSETQ come from the germline V gene. The CDR3 contains 15 residues. V lost 7 bases and J lost 1, with 15 bases in between. This table comes from immunoSEQ multiplex PCR, and its TCRdb copy is limited to in-frame clones, with some not included. Of fewer than 100,000 clones in the sample, more than 80% were seen once. The receptor's source is a woman aged 65 to 85 with acute or convalescent COVID-19. The sequenced sample was peripheral blood. This chain uses TRBV5-1 with TRBJ2-1; possibly TRBD1 for D (5 bases). The CDR3 DNA is TGCGCCAGCCGCGAAACCCCAGGGTCCTACAATGAGCAGTTCTTC. As protein: CASRETPGSYNEQFF.